This TCR beta chain was recovered during a study of T cells in Graves' hyperthyroidism and ophthalmopathy. In germline, CDR1 is MNHEY, CDR2 SVGAGI. Trimming cost V 4 bases and J 4 bases; bases outside gene matches: 7. The CDR3 is 16 amino acids. Amplification yielded TCR beta CDR3 regions, with RNA transcripts as the source. A first-round RT-PCR of the TCR CDR3 used the HTBI primer set. TCRdb independently ran MiXCR on the multiplex PCR reads; one entry per CDR3 protein. The sample lists about 280,000 distinct CDR3 sequences, 20% to 25% seen once, with around 30% in the top ten. V gene TRBV6-5 combines with J gene TRBJ2-7, with 13 bases lining up with TRBD2. The sequencing sample was made of blood. This TCR derives from a man aged 40-49 years with Graves' hyperthyroidism that later progressed to Graves' ophthalmopathy. The CDR3 DNA reads TGTGCCAGCAGTTCCGGACTAGCGGGAGAAGAGTACGAGCAGTACTTC. Translating gives CASSSGLAGEEYEQYF.